The 31 T cell receptor beta chains listed next were all sequenced from one sample in a study of T cell repertoires in cytomegalovirus infection. TCRdb used MiXCR to reprocess the reads, holding one entry per CDR3 protein. The sample contains a few hundred thousand distinct CDR3 sequences, approximately 13% of which appear only once. The sample comprised PBMCs. These receptors all come from a human donor in good health (CMV status not recorded). Some clones in this sample may be carry-over from other donors' samples.

This clonotype was observed many times. This sequence joins TRBV7-3 and TRBJ2-7; 7 positions agree with TRBD1. V lost 1 base to trimming and J lost 1 base; unmatched junction nucleotides: 1. Germline V CDR1 and CDR2: SGHTA, FQGTGA. The CDR3 length is 14 residues. CDR3 DNA: TGTGCCAGCAGCTTAAGACAGGGTTCCTACGAGCAGTACTTC. Residues: CASSLRQGSYEQYF.

Points on this clonotype: No conserved phenylalanine or tryptophan ends this CDR3, so it is likely a read error. The chain recombines TRBV6-2 or TRBV6-3 with TRBJ1-1, with TRBD1 as a possible D gene (6 bases). The length of the CDR3 is 11 residues. Germline V gives CDR1 MNHEY, CDR2 SVGEGT. V lost 6 bases, J lost 11 bases, and 13 bases lay in between. DNA of the CDR3: TGTGCCAGCAGCCAAGGACAGATTGCTTTCCTT. Amino acids: CASSQGQIAFL.

V usage is TRBV27 and J usage is TRBJ2-7; D not resolved. The CDR3 loop spans 15 amino acids. The V and J ends lost 2 bases and 0 bases respectively, with 11 bases between them. Germline V gives CDR1 MNHEY, CDR2 SMNVEV (reference sequence). The CDR3 DNA sequence: TGTGCCAGCAGTTTAAAACACCTACGCTCCTACGAGCAGTACTTC. This codes for CASSLKHLRSYEQYF.

This clonotype showed up just a few times. The chain uses TRBV29-1 and TRBJ1-3; TRBD1 matches at 12 bases. With 0 bases clipped from V and 10 bases from J, the junction kept 7 bases outside the gene matches. The CDR3 runs to 15 residues. Germline CDR1 reads SQVTM; CDR2 reads ANQGSEA. CDR3 nucleotide sequence: TGCAGCGTTGAAGAGGGACAGGGGGCAAAAGGGACCATATATTTT. Its translation: CSVEEGQGAKGTIYF.

This clonotype was seen a handful of times. This chain uses TRBV20-1 with TRBJ1-4; D gene unclear. The V and J ends lost 2 bases and 9 bases respectively, with 13 bases between them. Germline V gene lookup returns CDR1 DFQATT and CDR2 SNEGSKA (reference sequence). This CDR3 spans 13 amino acids. The CDR3 is CSARTNARQKLFF. The CDR3 DNA follows: TGCAGTGCTAGAACAAACGCCAGGCAAAAACTGTTTTTT.

The chain employs TRBV29-1 and TRBJ2-7; D gene uncertain. Per germline, CDR1 SQVTM and CDR2 ANQGSEA. The length of the CDR3 is 13 residues. Trimming left V 7 bases short and J 0 bases short, with 13 bases between. The CDR3 loop reads CSAKLSLSYEQYF. The CDR3 region has the DNA TGCAGCGCAAAGCTGTCCCTCTCCTACGAGCAGTACTTC.

There are many counts of this clonotype. V is TRBV28 and J is TRBJ2-3; 7 nucleotides line up with TRBD2. The V and J ends lost 5 bases and 8 bases, in that order; junction bases with no gene match: 13. The V gene's germline CDR1 is MDHEN and CDR2 SYDVKM. This CDR3 has 15 amino acids. The CDR3 spells CASSPRGAGDATQYF. CDR3 DNA: TGTGCCAGCAGTCCCCGGGGCGCGGGAGATGCTACGCAGTATTTT.

This clonotype was detected a few times. The chain combines TRBV7-2 with TRBJ2-1; 9 nucleotides align to TRBD1. The CDR3 runs to 15 residues. Germline trimming cut 4 bases from V and 3 bases from J; bases unmatched to any gene: 4. CDR1 and CDR2 from the germline V gene are SGHTA and FQGNSA. DNA for the CDR3: TGTGCCAGCAGCTGGACAGGGGAACACTACAATGAGCAGTTCTTC. Protein sequence: CASSWTGEHYNEQFF.

The genes are TRBV7-9 and TRBJ1-1; maybe TRBD1 (6 bases). Trimming took 1 base from V and 1 from J, leaving 10 bases between them. CDR3 length equals 15 residues. Germline V gene data show CDR1 as SEHNR and CDR2 as FQNEAQ (reference sequence). In nucleotides, the CDR3 is TGTGCCAGCAGCTTAGTGGGGGGGCAGAACACTGAAGCTTTCTTT. Protein product: CASSLVGGQNTEAFF.

This chain links TRBV11-2 with TRBJ2-3; D uncertain. The CDR3 is made up of 13 amino acids. Germline V gene sequence: CDR1 SGHAT, CDR2 FQNNGV. The V gene lost 4 bases and the J gene lost 5 bases, with 10 bases spanning the gap. CDR3 residues: CASSSRPEDTQYF. In nucleotides, the CDR3 is TGTGCCAGCAGCTCCCGCCCAGAAGATACGCAGTATTTT.

Comment on this clonotype: One base away lies a much larger clone, so this may be a sequencing read error. The genes are TRBV7-2 and TRBJ1-2; D is undetermined. CDR1 is SGHTA and CDR2 is FQGNSA in the germline V gene. The CDR3 extends over 14 amino acids. Between the trimmed V and J ends, which lost 1 base and 8 bases, there was a span of 14 bases. In nucleotides, the CDR3 is TGTGCCAGCAGCTTAGTCCCGGCCGTTGGAGGCTACACCTTC. Residues: CASSLVPAVGGYTF.

This clonotype was counted a single time. V and J are TRBV5-4 and TRBJ1-1, with D perhaps matching TRBD1 (5 bases). V shed 5 bases and J shed 4 bases, with 9 bases lying between them. CDR1 is SGHNT, CDR2 YYREEE, per germline (reference sequence). CDR3 size: 12 residues. As DNA, the CDR3 is TGTGCCAGCAGTTGGGACTTCACTGAAGCTTTCTTT. The encoded protein is CASSWDFTEAFF.

The genes are TRBV5-1 and TRBJ2-3, with D possibly being TRBD2 (6 bases). The CDR3 covers 14 residues. Trimming shortened V by 4 bases and J by 2 bases, and 11 bases separated the two germline ends. CDR1 is SGHRS and CDR2 is YFSETQ in the germline V gene. The CDR3 loop reads CASSAGLSTDTQYF. The CDR3 nucleotides are TGCGCCAGCAGCGCGGGGTTATCCACAGATACGCAGTATTTT. The variable domain in full, completed from reference TRBV5-1 and TRBJ2-3, reads KAGVTQTPRYLIKTRGQQVTLSCSPISGHRSVSWYQQTPGQGLQFLFEYFSETQRNKGNFPGRFSGRQFSNSRSEMNVSTLELGDSALYLCASSAGLSTDTQYFGPGTRLTVL.

This clonotype showed up just a few times. This chain links TRBV5-5 with TRBJ1-2; TRBD1 is a possible D gene (5 bases). CDR1 is SGHKS, CDR2 YYEKEE, per germline (reference sequence). The CDR3 is 15 residues long. V lost 5 bases and J lost 3, with 17 bases in between. The CDR3 loop is CASRTGTGGDYGYTF. CDR3 nucleotides: TGTGCCAGCAGAACCGGGACCGGGGGGGACTATGGCTACACCTTC. Together with reference TRBV5-5 and TRBJ1-2, the CDR3 gives the full variable domain: DAGVTQSPTHLIKTRGQQVTLRCSPISGHKSVSWYQQVLGQGPQFIFQYYEKEERGRGNFPDRFSARQFPNYSSELNVNALLLGDSALYLCASRTGTGGDYGYTFGSGTRLTVV.

This chain connects TRBV2 to TRBJ1-5; 8 bases match TRBD1. Trimming removed 4 bases from V and 10 bases from J; junction bases left unmatched: 9. Germline V gene lookup returns CDR1 SNHLY and CDR2 FYNNEI. CDR3 length: 14 residues. In DNA, the CDR3 is TGTGCCAGCAGTGCTGGACAGGGTCACGGCCCCCAGCATTTT. This gives the protein CASSAGQGHGPQHF.

The rearrangement uses TRBV5-6 and TRBJ1-2, with D possibly being TRBD1 (5 bases). There are 15 residues in the CDR3. Trimming left V 0 bases short and J 6 bases short, with 15 bases between. Germline loops: CDR1 SGHDT, CDR2 YYEEEE. The CDR3 nucleotides read TGTGCCAGCAGCTTGGTAGGGGCGGTCGAAGATGGCTACACCTTC. It translates to CASSLVGAVEDGYTF.

This clonotype occurred a few times. This chain connects TRBV2 to TRBJ2-4; D is possibly TRBD2 (5 bases). Per the germline V gene, CDR1 is SNHLY and CDR2 is FYNNEI. CDR3 size: 12 residues. Trimming stripped 3 bases from V and 5 bases from J, with 5 bases between. The CDR3 DNA reads as TGTGCCAGCAGTGACGGGGAAAACATTCAGTACTTC. As protein: CASSDGENIQYF.

This clonotype was recorded at least ten times. V is TRBV7-9 and J is TRBJ1-1; D is uncertain. From germline, CDR1 is SEHNR and CDR2 FQNEAQ (reference sequence). This CDR3 contains 12 residues. Trimming took off 5 bases at V and 7 bases at J, with 11 bases between the two ends. The CDR3 DNA reads as TGTGCCAGCAGCGGAGACGGACGTGAAGCTTTCTTT. It is translated as CASSGDGREAFF.

Many counts were recorded for this clonotype. The V call is TRBV12-3 or TRBV12-4, the J call TRBJ1-2, with a possible D match to TRBD1 (5 bases). Trimming took off 0 bases at V and 4 bases at J, with 15 bases between the two ends. This CDR3 is 16 amino acids long. The chain's CDR3 is CASSLARGGGSYGYTF. In DNA form, the CDR3 reads TGTGCCAGCAGTTTAGCTCGGGGGGGGGGTAGCTATGGCTACACCTTC.

This clonotype has only a few counts. The J gene is TRBJ2-1, the V gene TRBV4-3, with D unclear. The germline gives CDR1 LGHNA, CDR2 YSLEER. With 1 base removed from V and 6 bases from J, the gap between germline ends came to 7 bases. CDR3 length: 13 amino acids. The CDR3 loop is CASSQAFANEQFF. The CDR3 region has the DNA TGCGCCAGCAGCCAAGCTTTCGCCAATGAGCAGTTCTTC.

This clonotype came up a few times. The chain joins TRBV24-1 to TRBJ2-3; D could derive from TRBD1 or TRBD2 (5 bases each). This CDR3 is built from 16 residues. V shed 2 bases and J shed 0 bases, with 11 bases lying between them. Germline V gene data show CDR1 as KGHDR and CDR2 as SFDVKD. The CDR3 spells CATSDWRGTSTDTQYF. CDR3 nucleotide sequence: TGTGCCACCAGTGATTGGAGAGGGACCAGCACAGATACGCAGTATTTT.

The V call is TRBV5-1, the J call TRBJ2-2, with D possibly being TRBD2 (5 bases). Germline CDR1 is SGHRS and CDR2 is YFSETQ. The CDR3 spans 15 residues. V was pared by 6 bases and J by 0 bases, with 12 bases between. The CDR3 coding sequence is TGCGCCAGCACCGATCGGGGAACGAACACCGGGGAGCTGTTTTTT. As protein: CASTDRGTNTGELFF.

In the case of this clonotype: The junction departs from the called germline gene at one end, perhaps through a read error. V and J are TRBV6-8 and TRBJ2-3, with 8 nucleotides matching TRBD2. Germline assignment: CDR1 MNHGY and CDR2 SAAAGT. The CDR3 sequence is 16 residues long. This CDR3 reads CASSYLTGGPTATQYF. The CDR3 region has the DNA TGTGCCAGCAGTTATTTAACGGGAGGGCCAACAGCTACGCAGTATTTT.

This clonotype was seen repeatedly, ten times or more. V is TRBV7-2 and J is TRBJ2-3; 7 positions agree with TRBD1. The germline CDR1 and CDR2 sequences are SGHTA and FQGNSA. V was pared by 3 bases and J by 3 bases, with 6 bases of the junction left unmatched. This CDR3 contains 15 residues. CDR3 region: CASSFDARGTDTQYF. CDR3 DNA sequence: TGTGCCAGCAGCTTCGACGCCAGGGGGACAGATACGCAGTATTTT.

The CDR3 region is CASSSSLAGTYEQYF. The CDR3 region has the DNA TGTGCCAGCAGTTCCTCACTAGCGGGTACCTACGAGCAGTACTTC. This rearrangement joins TRBV6-2 or TRBV6-3 to TRBJ2-7; 9 bases line up with TRBD2. Germline assignment: CDR1 MNHEY and CDR2 SVGEGT. Trimming cost V 4 bases and J 2 bases; bases outside gene matches: 6. This CDR3 spans 15 amino acids.

V and J are TRBV4-2 and TRBJ2-1; 8 positions match TRBD2. The J segment lost 4 bases and the V segment lost 5 bases, leaving 13 bases of the junction unmatched. The CDR3 totals 17 residues. Germline V gives CDR1 LGHNA, CDR2 YNFKEQ. CDR3 DNA sequence: TGTGCCAGCAGCGCCACCTCTACTAGCGGAGATTACAATGAGCAGTTCTTC. Protein sequence: CASSATSTSGDYNEQFF.

In its sample, this clonotype was seen a few times. The chain joins TRBV28 to TRBJ1-2; 7 positions agree with TRBD1. The V and J ends lost 5 bases and 8 bases, in that order; junction bases with no gene match: 2. The CDR3 is 11 amino acids. Germline CDR1 MDHEN, CDR2 SYDVKM. This CDR3 reads CASSTGVGYTF. In nucleotides, the CDR3 is TGTGCCAGCAGTACAGGGGTAGGCTACACCTTC.

Of note for this clonotype: A much larger clone sits a single nucleotide away, making a read error possible. V and J are TRBV7-6 and TRBJ1-1; no reliable D call. V dropped 7 bases and J dropped 0 bases, with 12 bases sitting between them. The germline CDR1 and CDR2 sequences are SGHVS and FNYEAQ. This CDR3 is 14 amino acids long. CDR3 sequence (DNA): TGTGCCAGCACCTTTGAGGGCCTGAACACTGAAGCTTTCTTT. As protein: CASTFEGLNTEAFF.

This clonotype was detected a few times. This sequence joins TRBV6-6 and TRBJ2-3, with TRBD1 identical over 7 bases. The length of the CDR3 is 15 residues. With V trimmed by 2 bases and J by 2 bases, 4 bases remained unmatched. Germline lookup yields CDR1 MNHNY and CDR2 SVGAGI (reference sequence). CDR3 nucleotide sequence: TGTGCCAGCAGTTACGGGACAGTTGACACAGATACGCAGTATTTT. Translation gives CASSYGTVDTDTQYF.

The table lists this clonotype with many counts. The chain links TRBV7-8 to TRBJ1-3; 8 positions agree with TRBD1. Trimming at V came to 1 base and at J to 2 bases, leaving 1 base not matched to a gene. The germline V gene encodes CDR1 SGHVS and CDR2 FQNEAQ. The CDR3 sequence is 15 residues long. The CDR3 DNA reads TGTGCCAGCAGCTTAGAGACAGGGGCTGGAAACACCATATATTTT. It yields the protein CASSLETGAGNTIYF.

This clonotype was seen a handful of times. The V and J genes are TRBV10-1 and TRBJ1-6; D is possibly TRBD1 (5 bases). This CDR3 comprises 14 residues. V was shortened by 4 bases and J by 10 bases, with 14 bases between the two germline ends. CDR1 and CDR2 (germline): WNHNN, SYGVQD (reference sequence). CDR3 in DNA: TGCGCCAGCAGTGGTCCAGGCGGGGGATCACCCCTCCACTTT. Protein product: CASSGPGGGSPLHF.